One sample yielded the 18 T cell receptor beta chains listed below, sequenced in a study of shared clonotypes between healthy human individuals. Profiled with immunoSEQ multiplex PCR; TCRdb holds only in-frame clones, not every one. Of just over 2,000,000 clones in the sample, roughly 94% were seen once. The sequencing sample was made of naive CD4+ T cells sorted from blood. Subset in this sample: CD45RA+ positively selected. These receptors all stem from a man between 18 and 29 years old in good health.

The chain joins TRBV10-1 to TRBJ2-5, with TRBD1 identical over 7 bases. The J call may be faulty, since TRBJ2-7 better matches the DNA end. The germline V gene has CDR1 WNHNN and CDR2 SYGVQD (reference sequence). There are 13 residues in the CDR3. This chain's CDR3 is CASSNDRVGEQYF. The CDR3 DNA reads as TGCGCCAGCAGCAACGACAGGGTGGGCGAGCAGTACTTC.

V is TRBV30 and J is TRBJ1-1; 7 positions agree with TRBD1. The length of the CDR3 is 15 residues. V shed 1 base and J 0 bases; nucleotides not matched to a gene: 5. Germline CDR1 reads GTSNPN; CDR2 reads SVGIG (reference sequence). This CDR3 is CAWSGGQYLNTEAFF. The CDR3 DNA reads TGTGCCTGGAGTGGGGGACAGTACCTGAACACTGAAGCTTTCTTT.

The rearrangement uses TRBV30 and TRBJ2-2, with a tentative D call TRBD2 (5 bases). The CDR3 runs to 16 residues. Trimming removed 5 bases from V and 3 bases from J, with 19 bases in between. In germline, CDR1 is GTSNPN, CDR2 SVGIG (reference sequence). CDR3 region: CAWCGSHSYYTGELFF. DNA of the CDR3: TGTGCCTGGTGCGGGTCTCACTCTTATTACACCGGGGAGCTGTTTTTT.

Worth noting for this clone: Other DNA sequences of this sample code for an identical CDR3. The chain links TRBV18 to TRBJ2-3; 7 nucleotides line up with TRBD1. CDR1 and CDR2 (germline): KGHSH, LQKENI. The CDR3 has 13 amino acids. V dropped 3 bases and J dropped 3; count of bases not matched to a gene: 0. CDR3 loop: CASSPDRTDTQYF. CDR3 nucleotide sequence: TGTGCCAGCTCACCGGACAGGACAGATACGCAGTATTTT.

The chain has TRBV9 and TRBJ1-6; perhaps TRBD1 as D (6 bases). Trimming stripped 0 bases from V and 8 bases from J, with 12 bases between. This CDR3 spans 15 amino acids. Germline V gene lookup returns CDR1 SGDLS and CDR2 YYNGEE. The CDR3 DNA follows: TGTGCCAGCAGCGTAGGTCAGGGGAAGGATTCACCCCTCCACTTT. This encodes CASSVGQGKDSPLHF. Full variable domain (rest looked up from reference TRBV9 and TRBJ1-6): DSGVTQTPKHLITATGQRVTLRCSPRSGDLSVYWYQQSLDQGLQFLIQYYNGEERAKGNILERFSAQQFPDLHSELNLSSLELGDSALYFCASSVGQGKDSPLHFGNGTRLTVT.

About this clone: This sample also contains other DNA sequences that code for the same CDR3. The chain carries TRBV30 and TRBJ1-6, with 8 bases aligning to TRBD1. Trimming at V came to 0 bases and at J to 5 bases, leaving 3 bases not matched to a gene. The CDR3 is made up of 15 amino acids. The germline gives CDR1 GTSNPN, CDR2 SVGIG (reference sequence). CDR3 in DNA: TGTGCCTGGAGTGTACTGGACAGGGATAATTCACCCCTCCACTTT. Protein sequence: CAWSVLDRDNSPLHF.

The chain has TRBV30 and TRBJ1-5; 11 nucleotides align to TRBD1. V dropped 5 bases and J dropped 11; count of bases not matched to a gene: 8. This CDR3 is built from 13 residues. Germline-derived CDR1 and CDR2 are GTSNPN and SVGIG (reference sequence). The CDR3 loop is CAWGGQGALSQHF. DNA of the CDR3: TGTGCCTGGGGCGGACAGGGGGCACTTTCCCAGCATTTT.

The CDR3 spells CASSTGLVTDTQYF. The CDR3 nucleotides read TGTGCCAGCAGCACGGGCCTTGTCACAGATACGCAGTATTTT. V gene TRBV5-4 combines with J gene TRBJ2-3; no reliable D call. The CDR3 has 14 amino acids. Germline V gene lookup returns CDR1 SGHNT and CDR2 YYREEE (reference sequence). Between the trimmed V and J ends, which lost 4 bases and 2 bases, there was a span of 11 bases. The variable domain in full, with the rest retrieved from reference TRBV5-4 and TRBJ2-3, is ETGVTQSPTHLIKTRGQQVTLRCSSQSGHNTVSWYQQALGQGPQFIFQYYREEENGRGNFPPRFSGLQFPNYSSELNVNALELDDSALYLCASSTGLVTDTQYFGPGTRLTVL.

The V call is TRBV13, the J call TRBJ1-1; maybe TRBD1 (6 bases). Per the germline V gene, CDR1 is PRHDT and CDR2 is FYEKMQ (reference sequence). The CDR3 runs 13 residues. Between the trimmed V and J ends, which lost 6 bases and 4 bases, there was a span of 12 bases. CDR3 in DNA: TGTGCCAGCAGTTACAGGGCTCCCACTGAAGCTTTCTTT. It is translated as CASSYRAPTEAFF.

The chain combines TRBV30 with TRBJ2-6; D ambiguous. Germline V gives CDR1 GTSNPN, CDR2 SVGIG (reference sequence). The V end lost 2 bases, the J end lost 1 base, and 3 bases lay between the germline ends. This CDR3 region has 13 residues. The CDR3 sequence: CAWSLSGANVLTF. CDR3 bases: TGTGCCTGGAGTTTGTCTGGGGCCAACGTCCTGACTTTC.

The J gene is TRBJ1-6, the V gene TRBV7-2; the D is unclear. This CDR3 spans 16 amino acids. The V and J ends lost 5 bases and 0 bases respectively, with 11 bases between them. CDR1 SGHTA and CDR2 FQGNSA come from the germline V gene. For the CDR3, the DNA is TGTGCCAGCAGCCCCGCGGCGGGCTCCTATAATTCACCCCTCCACTTT. Its protein is CASSPAAGSYNSPLHF.

The rearrangement uses TRBV7-9 and TRBJ2-3; 9 bases align to TRBD2. Germline lookup yields CDR1 SEHNR and CDR2 FQNEAQ (reference sequence). V lost 8 bases to trimming and J lost 4 bases; unmatched junction nucleotides: 7. This CDR3 has 14 residues. The CDR3 region has the DNA TGTGCCAGCGAACATAGCGGGAGTGCAGATACGCAGTATTTT. Its translation is CASEHSGSADTQYF.

V gene TRBV28 combines with J gene TRBJ1-6, with D possibly matching TRBD1 (6 bases). The CDR3 runs 14 residues. Germline CDR1 reads MDHEN; CDR2 reads SYDVKM. Trimming took off 3 bases at V and 8 bases at J, with 11 bases between the two ends. CDR3 nucleotide sequence: TGTGCCAGCAGTTTTTCAGGGGTAGATTCACCCCTCCACTTT. Encoded protein: CASSFSGVDSPLHF.

The V and J genes are TRBV13 and TRBJ2-3; unclear D gene. Trimming left V 0 bases short and J 4 bases short, with 11 bases between. Germline lookup yields CDR1 PRHDT and CDR2 FYEKMQ (reference sequence). The CDR3 is made up of 15 amino acids. The chain's CDR3 is CASSLGGVAADTQYF. Written as DNA, the CDR3 is TGTGCCAGCAGCTTAGGTGGGGTGGCGGCAGATACGCAGTATTTT.

V usage is TRBV5-6 and J usage is TRBJ2-1, with D tentatively TRBD2 (5 bases). V lost 6 bases to trimming and J lost 8 bases, with 15 bases between them. The CDR3 contains 13 residues. Germline values: CDR1 SGHDT, CDR2 YYEEEE. The CDR3 region has the DNA TGTGCCAGCAACCTGGAGGTGAAGGATGAGCAGTTCTTC. Encoded protein: CASNLEVKDEQFF.

The chain is built from TRBV20-1 and TRBJ2-1; D is ambiguous. The germline CDR1 and CDR2 sequences are DFQATT and SNEGSKA (reference sequence). Trimming took 1 base from V and 12 from J, leaving 10 bases between them. The CDR3 extends over 11 amino acids. CDR3 protein: CSARGTKGQFF. Here the CDR3 DNA reads TGCAGTGCTAGAGGTACGAAAGGGCAGTTCTTC.

The CDR3 protein is CASRRGSNSPLHF. CDR3 DNA sequence: TGTGCCAGCAGGCGGGGGTCAAATTCACCCCTCCACTTT. V usage is TRBV2 and J usage is TRBJ1-6; TRBD1 is a possible D gene (5 bases). V lost 6 bases, J lost 7 bases, and 10 bases lay in between. CDR3 size: 13 residues. Germline V gene data show CDR1 as SNHLY and CDR2 as FYNNEI.

This clone was recorded only once. The same CDR3 is also encoded by other DNA sequences in this sample. The CDR3 region has the DNA TGCGCCAGCAGCTGGGGTGGACTGAACACTGAAGCTTTCTTT. Translated: CASSWGGLNTEAFF. This chain links TRBV5-1 with TRBJ1-1; D call uncertain. The CDR3 loop spans 14 amino acids. The germline V and J ends were trimmed by 3 bases and 0 bases, with 9 bases remaining between them. CDR1 and CDR2 (germline): SGHRS, YFSETQ.